The sequence of this T cell receptor beta chain was determined in a study of radiotherapy plus CTLA-4 blockade in lung cancer. Assay: immunoSEQ multiplex PCR; the TCRdb copy retains only in-frame clones and omits some. The sample includes around 100,000 clones, roughly 77% of them seen just once. The ends were cut back, 3 bases at V and 2 bases at J, with 8 bases in the middle. The CDR3 loop spans 15 amino acids. Germline V gene sequence: CDR1 MRHNA, CDR2 SNTAGT. The V and J genes are TRBV6-4 and TRBJ2-6; D is uncertain. The source was peripheral blood, collected from a patient treated with radiotherapy plus ipilimumab. The receptor's source is a human donor with non-small cell lung cancer that progressed on radiotherapy plus ipilimumab. Some clones in this sample may be carry-over from other donors' samples. As DNA, the CDR3 is TGTGCCAGCAGTGAGGGCTCCGCTGGGGCCAACGTCCTGACTTTC. Residues: CASSEGSAGANVLTF.